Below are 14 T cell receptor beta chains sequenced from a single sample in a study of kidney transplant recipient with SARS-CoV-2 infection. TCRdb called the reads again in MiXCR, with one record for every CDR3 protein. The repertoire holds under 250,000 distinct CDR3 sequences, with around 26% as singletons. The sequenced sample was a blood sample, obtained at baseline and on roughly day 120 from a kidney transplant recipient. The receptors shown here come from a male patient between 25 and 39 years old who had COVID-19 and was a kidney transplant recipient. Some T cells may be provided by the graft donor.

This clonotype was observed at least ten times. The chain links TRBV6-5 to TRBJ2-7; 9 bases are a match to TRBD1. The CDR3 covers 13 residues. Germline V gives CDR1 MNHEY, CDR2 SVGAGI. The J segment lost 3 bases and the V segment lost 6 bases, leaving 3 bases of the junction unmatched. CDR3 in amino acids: CASSWGQGYEQYF. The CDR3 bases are TGTGCCAGCAGCTGGGGACAGGGCTACGAGCAGTACTTC.

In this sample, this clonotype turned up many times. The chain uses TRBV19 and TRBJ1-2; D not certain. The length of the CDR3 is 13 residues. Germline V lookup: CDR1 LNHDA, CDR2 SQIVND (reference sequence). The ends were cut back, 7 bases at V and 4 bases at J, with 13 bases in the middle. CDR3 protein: CASNDNPFYGYTF. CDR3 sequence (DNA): TGTGCCAGTAATGACAACCCATTCTATGGCTACACCTTC.

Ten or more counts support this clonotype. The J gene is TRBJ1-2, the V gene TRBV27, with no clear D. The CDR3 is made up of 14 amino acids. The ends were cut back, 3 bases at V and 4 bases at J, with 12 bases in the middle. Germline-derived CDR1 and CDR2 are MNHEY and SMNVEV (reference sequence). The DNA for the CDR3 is TGTGCCAGCAGTTTCACTACGAACGGCTATGGCTACACCTTC. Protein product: CASSFTTNGYGYTF.

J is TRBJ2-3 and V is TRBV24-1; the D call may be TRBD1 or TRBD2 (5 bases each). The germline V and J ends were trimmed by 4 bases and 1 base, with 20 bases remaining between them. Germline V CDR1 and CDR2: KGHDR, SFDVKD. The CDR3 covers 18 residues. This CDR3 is CATSDPLGTHYGTDTQYF. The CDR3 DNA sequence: TGTGCCACCAGTGACCCGCTCGGGACCCATTATGGCACAGATACGCAGTATTTT.

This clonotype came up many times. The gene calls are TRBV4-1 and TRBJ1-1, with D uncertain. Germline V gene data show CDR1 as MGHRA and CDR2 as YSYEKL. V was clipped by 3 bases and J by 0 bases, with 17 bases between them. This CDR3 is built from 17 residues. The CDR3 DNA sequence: TGCGCCAGCAGCCACCTAAGGCCCGTACGTCTGAACACTGAAGCTTTCTTT. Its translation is CASSHLRPVRLNTEAFF.

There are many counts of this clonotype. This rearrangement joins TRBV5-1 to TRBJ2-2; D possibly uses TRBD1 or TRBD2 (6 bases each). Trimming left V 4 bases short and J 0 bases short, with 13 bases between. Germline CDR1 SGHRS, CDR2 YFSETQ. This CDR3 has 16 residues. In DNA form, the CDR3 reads TGCGCCAGCAGCCTCCCGGGGGCGACGAACACCGGGGAGCTGTTTTTT. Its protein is CASSLPGATNTGELFF. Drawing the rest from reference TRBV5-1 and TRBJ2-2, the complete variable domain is KAGVTQTPRYLIKTRGQQVTLSCSPISGHRSVSWYQQTPGQGLQFLFEYFSETQRNKGNFPGRFSGRQFSNSRSEMNVSTLELGDSALYLCASSLPGATNTGELFFGEGSRLTVL.

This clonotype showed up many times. The CDR3 loop reads CASSERGLNTEAFF. CDR3 nucleotide sequence: TGCGCCAGCAGTGAGCGGGGACTGAACACTGAAGCTTTCTTT. The V and J genes are TRBV10-2 and TRBJ1-1; D is possibly TRBD1 (5 bases). The CDR3 has 14 residues. With 2 bases removed from V and 0 bases from J, the gap between germline ends came to 7 bases. In germline, CDR1 is WSHSY, CDR2 SAAADI.

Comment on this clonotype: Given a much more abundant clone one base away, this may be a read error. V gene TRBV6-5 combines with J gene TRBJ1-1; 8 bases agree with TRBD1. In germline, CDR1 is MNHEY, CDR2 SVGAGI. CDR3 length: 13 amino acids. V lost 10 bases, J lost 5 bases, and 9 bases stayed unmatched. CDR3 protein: CANRTGMGTEAFF. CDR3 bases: TGTGCCAACAGGACAGGGATGGGAACTGAAGCTTTCTTT.

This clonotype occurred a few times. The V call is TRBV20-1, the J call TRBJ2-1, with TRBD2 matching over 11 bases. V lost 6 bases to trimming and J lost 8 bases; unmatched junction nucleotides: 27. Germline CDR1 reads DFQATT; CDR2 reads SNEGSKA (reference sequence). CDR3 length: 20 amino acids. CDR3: CSAARPSVDFSGRARHEQFF. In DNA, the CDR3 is TGCAGTGCCGCCCGCCCAAGTGTAGATTTTAGCGGGAGGGCCCGACATGAGCAGTTCTTC.

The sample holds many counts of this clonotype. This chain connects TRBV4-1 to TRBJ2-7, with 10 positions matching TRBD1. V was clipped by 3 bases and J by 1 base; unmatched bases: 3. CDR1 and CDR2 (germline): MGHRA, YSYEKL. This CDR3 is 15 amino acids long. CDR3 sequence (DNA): TGCGCCAGCAGCCAGCCGGGACAGGGGTCCTACGAGCAGTACTTC. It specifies CASSQPGQGSYEQYF.

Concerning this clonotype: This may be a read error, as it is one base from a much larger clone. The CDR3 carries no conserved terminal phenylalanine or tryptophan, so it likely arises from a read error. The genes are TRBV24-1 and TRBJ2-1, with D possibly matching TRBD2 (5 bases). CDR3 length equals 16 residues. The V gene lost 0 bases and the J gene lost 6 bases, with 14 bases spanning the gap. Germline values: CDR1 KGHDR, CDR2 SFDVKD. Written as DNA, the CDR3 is TGTGCCACCAGTGATTTGGGGCTAGCCGGGGTCAATGAGCAGTTCCTC. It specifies CATSDLGLAGVNEQFL.

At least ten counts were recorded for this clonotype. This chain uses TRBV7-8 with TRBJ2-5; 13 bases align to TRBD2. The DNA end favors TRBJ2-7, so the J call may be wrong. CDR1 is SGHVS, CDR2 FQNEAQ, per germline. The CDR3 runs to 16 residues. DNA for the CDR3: TGTGCCAGCAGCTTAAGACTAGCGGGAGGTATATACGAGCAGTACTTC. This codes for CASSLRLAGGIYEQYF.

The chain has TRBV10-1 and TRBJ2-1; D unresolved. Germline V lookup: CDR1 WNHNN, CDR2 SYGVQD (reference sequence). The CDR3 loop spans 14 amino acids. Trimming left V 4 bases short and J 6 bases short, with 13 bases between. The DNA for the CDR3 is TGCGCCAGCAGTGGCCCTCCTAATATCAATGAGCAGTTCTTC. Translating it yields CASSGPPNINEQFF.

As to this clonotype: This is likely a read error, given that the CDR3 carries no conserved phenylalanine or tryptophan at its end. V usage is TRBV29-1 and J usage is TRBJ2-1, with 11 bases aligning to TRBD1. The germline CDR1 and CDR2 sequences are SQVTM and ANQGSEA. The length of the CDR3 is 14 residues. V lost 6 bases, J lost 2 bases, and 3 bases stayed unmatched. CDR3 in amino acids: CSVAGQGAYNEQFL. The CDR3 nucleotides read TGCAGCGTAGCGGGACAGGGGGCCTACAATGAGCAGTTCCTC.